This is a list of T cell receptor beta chains from one sample in a study of blood T cell repertoires in COVID-19. Some clones are missing from TCRdb's copy, which holds only in-frame ones; the method was immunoSEQ multiplex PCR. The sample contains approximately 140,000 clones, roughly 80% of which appear only once. The sequenced sample consisted of peripheral blood. The receptor source for this set is a woman in her forties with active or convalescent COVID-19. Both conserved end residues are part of each CDR3. Each record gives: J gene, D gene, V gene, clone size, CDR3 DNA, CDR3 protein. The D gene is left open where the match is weak. Some rows have no size entry. The others give once, few or many, or a class for an expanded clone.

j_call: TRBJ2-7; d_call: -; v_call: TRBV18; clone_size: -; cdr3_nt: TGTGCCAGCTCCCCAACGTCCCGACAGGACTACGAGCAGTACTTC; cdr3_aa: CASSPTSRQDYEQYF
j_call: TRBJ2-2; d_call: -; v_call: TRBV3-1/TRBV3-2; clone_size: -; cdr3_nt: TGTGCCAGCAGCCAAGCCACAGGGTGGAGCGGGGAGCTGTTTTTT; cdr3_aa: CASSQATGWSGELFF
j_call: TRBJ1-3; d_call: -; v_call: TRBV19; clone_size: -; cdr3_nt: TGTGCCAGTAGATTCCGGGGCTCTGGAAACACCATATATTTT; cdr3_aa: CASRFRGSGNTIYF
j_call: TRBJ2-2; d_call: -; v_call: TRBV9; clone_size: -; cdr3_nt: TGTGCCAGCAGCGTAGCGGGACTTAACACCGGGGAGCTGTTTTTT; cdr3_aa: CASSVAGLNTGELFF
j_call: TRBJ1-1; d_call: -; v_call: TRBV19; clone_size: -; cdr3_nt: TGTGCCAGTAGTATCTACGGTCTCTCCACTGAAGCTTTCTTT; cdr3_aa: CASSIYGLSTEAFF
j_call: TRBJ2-3; d_call: -; v_call: TRBV6-2/TRBV6-3; clone_size: -; cdr3_nt: TGTGCCAGCAGTTCTGGAGGACAGCTTCTCACAGATACGCAGTATTTT; cdr3_aa: CASSSGGQLLTDTQYF
j_call: TRBJ2-7; d_call: -; v_call: TRBV14; clone_size: -; cdr3_nt: TGTGCCAGCAGCCAAGGACAGCTGAGCTCCTACGAGCAGTACTTC; cdr3_aa: CASSQGQLSSYEQYF
j_call: TRBJ2-2; d_call: TRBD2; v_call: TRBV2; clone_size: -; cdr3_nt: TGTGCCAGCGGGACGGCTAGCGGGGCCGCCATCGGGGAGCTGTTTTTT; cdr3_aa: CASGTASGAAIGELFF
j_call: TRBJ1-6; d_call: -; v_call: TRBV6-5; clone_size: -; cdr3_nt: TGTGCCAGTACACTGGACGGGAGGAATTCACCCCTCCACTTT; cdr3_aa: CASTLDGRNSPLHF
j_call: TRBJ1-1; d_call: TRBD1; v_call: TRBV5-4; clone_size: -; cdr3_nt: TGTGCCAGCAGCTTGGCCGGGACAGGGGCCTACACTGAAGCTTTCTTT; cdr3_aa: CASSLAGTGAYTEAFF
j_call: TRBJ2-5; d_call: TRBD1; v_call: TRBV5-4; clone_size: once; cdr3_nt: TGTGCCAGCAGCCCAACGACAGGGGCCAGGGAGACCCAGTACTTC; cdr3_aa: CASSPTTGARETQYF
j_call: TRBJ1-1; d_call: -; v_call: TRBV19; clone_size: few; cdr3_nt: TGTGCCAGTAGTATGGGCGCAAACACTGAAGCTTTCTTT; cdr3_aa: CASSMGANTEAFF
j_call: TRBJ2-1; d_call: -; v_call: TRBV11-2; clone_size: -; cdr3_nt: TGTGCCAGCAGCCGGGACTACAATGAGCAGTTCTTC; cdr3_aa: CASSRDYNEQFF
j_call: TRBJ2-5; d_call: -; v_call: TRBV9; clone_size: -; cdr3_nt: TGTGCCAGCAGCGTAGCACGGAGGGCCGAGACCCAGTACTTC; cdr3_aa: CASSVARRAETQYF
j_call: TRBJ1-2; d_call: -; v_call: TRBV5-1; clone_size: few; cdr3_nt: TGCGCCAGCAGCTTGGGACAGGCTAACTATGGCTACACCTTC; cdr3_aa: CASSLGQANYGYTF
j_call: TRBJ2-2; d_call: TRBD2; v_call: TRBV2; clone_size: -; cdr3_nt: TGTGCCAGCAGTGAAGGGGAGGGAGGGCCGGCCGGGGAGCTGTTTTTT; cdr3_aa: CASSEGEGGPAGELFF
j_call: TRBJ2-5; d_call: TRBD2; v_call: TRBV6-4; clone_size: -; cdr3_nt: TGTGCCAGCAGTGACCGGAAAGGACTAGCGGGGGCCTTAAACCAAGAGACCCAGTACTTC; cdr3_aa: CASSDRKGLAGALNQETQYF
j_call: TRBJ2-5; d_call: TRBD1; v_call: TRBV11-2; clone_size: -; cdr3_nt: TGTGCCAGCAGCTTGGGACAGACAGGGACCGGGGAGACCCAGTACTTC; cdr3_aa: CASSLGQTGTGETQYF
j_call: TRBJ2-5; d_call: -; v_call: TRBV9; clone_size: -; cdr3_nt: TGTGCCAGCAGCGTAGATCGAGAGACCCAGTACTTC; cdr3_aa: CASSVDRETQYF
j_call: TRBJ1-1; d_call: -; v_call: TRBV5-4; clone_size: -; cdr3_nt: TGTGCCAGCAGCTTGGGAACAGGGCGACAAGCTTTCTTT; cdr3_aa: CASSLGTGRQAFF
j_call: TRBJ2-2; d_call: TRBD1; v_call: TRBV5-1; clone_size: -; cdr3_nt: TGCGCCAGCAGCTCTACCCCCCCGACACAGGGGTTGGTCACCGGGGAGCTGTTTTTT; cdr3_aa: CASSSTPPTQGLVTGELFF
j_call: TRBJ2-4; d_call: -; v_call: TRBV18; clone_size: few; cdr3_nt: TGTGCCAGCTCACAGTGGGAGGTGGGCATTCAGTACTTC; cdr3_aa: CASSQWEVGIQYF
j_call: TRBJ2-7; d_call: -; v_call: TRBV6-5; clone_size: once; cdr3_nt: TGTGCCAGCAGTTACCAAACGGGGGTCTACGAGCAGTACTTC; cdr3_aa: CASSYQTGVYEQYF
j_call: TRBJ1-5; d_call: -; v_call: TRBV4-2; clone_size: -; cdr3_nt: TGTGCCAGCAGCCAAGATCCCCTGAGGCCCCAGCATTTT; cdr3_aa: CASSQDPLRPQHF
j_call: TRBJ2-2; d_call: -; v_call: TRBV7-2; clone_size: -; cdr3_nt: TGTGCCAGCACCCCAGACACCGAAGGCTGGGAGCTGTTTTTT; cdr3_aa: CASTPDTEGWELFF
j_call: TRBJ2-6; d_call: -; v_call: TRBV6-5; clone_size: -; cdr3_nt: TGTGCCAGCAGAGCAGGGGTCGGGGCCAACGTCCTGACTTTC; cdr3_aa: CASRAGVGANVLTF
j_call: TRBJ2-1; d_call: -; v_call: TRBV11-2; clone_size: once; cdr3_nt: TGTGCCAGCAGCCAAAGCGGGTGGTCCTACAATGAGCAGTTCTTC; cdr3_aa: CASSQSGWSYNEQFF
j_call: TRBJ1-6; d_call: -; v_call: TRBV18; clone_size: -; cdr3_nt: TGTGCCAGCTCACCACAGCCACCAGGGAAAAATTCACCCCTCCACTTT; cdr3_aa: CASSPQPPGKNSPLHF
j_call: TRBJ2-7; d_call: -; v_call: TRBV28; clone_size: few; cdr3_nt: TGTGCCAGCAGTTTGGGCAGCTCCTACGAGCAGTACTTC; cdr3_aa: CASSLGSSYEQYF
j_call: TRBJ1-2; d_call: -; v_call: TRBV3-1/TRBV3-2; clone_size: -; cdr3_nt: TGTGCCAGCAGCCCGGAGGGCCTCGGCTATGGCTACACCTTC; cdr3_aa: CASSPEGLGYGYTF
j_call: TRBJ2-2; d_call: TRBD1; v_call: TRBV5-1; clone_size: -; cdr3_nt: TGCGCCAGCAGCTCCAATACCGGGACAGGGGGGACCGGGGAGCTGTTTTTT; cdr3_aa: CASSSNTGTGGTGELFF
j_call: TRBJ2-3; d_call: -; v_call: TRBV12-3/TRBV12-4; clone_size: -; cdr3_nt: TGTGCCAGCAGGTCGGCCCCGGGTACGCAGTATTTT; cdr3_aa: CASRSAPGTQYF
j_call: TRBJ1-1; d_call: -; v_call: TRBV27; clone_size: -; cdr3_nt: TGTGCCAGCAGTTCACACACCACAGGCGCCGGAGCTTTCTTT; cdr3_aa: CASSSHTTGAGAFF
j_call: TRBJ2-5; d_call: -; v_call: TRBV3-1/TRBV3-2; clone_size: -; cdr3_nt: TGTGCCAGCAGCCAAGAGGTCTCGCGGAACCAAGAGACCCAGTACTTC; cdr3_aa: CASSQEVSRNQETQYF
j_call: TRBJ1-3; d_call: TRBD1; v_call: TRBV18; clone_size: -; cdr3_nt: TGTGCCAGCTCACTGGGGACAGACTCTGGAAACACCATATATTTT; cdr3_aa: CASSLGTDSGNTIYF
j_call: TRBJ1-1; d_call: -; v_call: TRBV18; clone_size: -; cdr3_nt: TGTGCCAGCTCACCCAATTCAGGGGAAGGTGGGGGTGAGACTGAAGCTTTCTTT; cdr3_aa: CASSPNSGEGGGETEAFF
j_call: TRBJ2-1; d_call: -; v_call: TRBV2; clone_size: -; cdr3_nt: TGTGCCAGCAGTGAACAGAAGCAGTTCTTC; cdr3_aa: CASSEQKQFF
j_call: TRBJ2-3; d_call: -; v_call: TRBV30; clone_size: -; cdr3_nt: TGTGCCTGGAGCGGACAGCTCACAGATACGCAGTATTTT; cdr3_aa: CAWSGQLTDTQYF
j_call: TRBJ1-1; d_call: -; v_call: TRBV28; clone_size: few; cdr3_nt: TGTGCCAGCAGTTCCCGGAGGGGCCCCTTT; cdr3_aa: CASSSRRGPF
j_call: TRBJ1-6; d_call: TRBD1; v_call: TRBV15; clone_size: -; cdr3_nt: TGTGCCACCAGCAGAGATGGAGGGGGCGTTTCACCCCTCCACTTT; cdr3_aa: CATSRDGGGVSPLHF
j_call: TRBJ1-1; d_call: TRBD1; v_call: TRBV10-3; clone_size: few; cdr3_nt: TGTGCCATCAGACCCACAGGGGGCACTGAAGCTTTCTTT; cdr3_aa: CAIRPTGGTEAFF
j_call: TRBJ2-3; d_call: -; v_call: TRBV24-1; clone_size: -; cdr3_nt: TGTGCCACCAGTGTTGGACAGAGAAACACAGATACGCAGTATTTT; cdr3_aa: CATSVGQRNTDTQYF
j_call: TRBJ1-5; d_call: TRBD1; v_call: TRBV27; clone_size: -; cdr3_nt: TGTGCCAGCAGTTCCGGGACAGGGGTCCAGCCCCAGCATTTT; cdr3_aa: CASSSGTGVQPQHF
j_call: TRBJ1-1; d_call: -; v_call: TRBV11-2; clone_size: -; cdr3_nt: TGTGCCAGCAGCTTCGGGACTGGGGAGAACACTGAAGCTTTCTTT; cdr3_aa: CASSFGTGENTEAFF
j_call: TRBJ1-1; d_call: -; v_call: TRBV28; clone_size: -; cdr3_nt: TGTGCCAGCAGTTTAACGGGGTGGGCCTTGAACACTGAAGCTTTCTTT; cdr3_aa: CASSLTGWALNTEAFF
j_call: TRBJ1-1; d_call: -; v_call: TRBV3-1/TRBV3-2; clone_size: -; cdr3_nt: TGTGCCAGCAGCGCCCTCCGGGAGGCCGAGAACACTGAAGCTTTCTTT; cdr3_aa: CASSALREAENTEAFF
j_call: TRBJ1-4; d_call: -; v_call: TRBV3-1/TRBV3-2; clone_size: -; cdr3_nt: TGTGCCAGCAGCCCTCGGGACACCCCTAGAGACCGGGGGGTTAATGAAAAACTGTTTTTT; cdr3_aa: CASSPRDTPRDRGVNEKLFF
j_call: TRBJ2-7; d_call: TRBD1; v_call: TRBV5-5; clone_size: -; cdr3_nt: TGTGCCAGCAGCTTGGCAGGGACAGGGCCATACGAGCAGTACTTC; cdr3_aa: CASSLAGTGPYEQYF
j_call: TRBJ2-7; d_call: -; v_call: TRBV6-7; clone_size: -; cdr3_nt: TGTGCCAGCATCAAACGTGGCTTATACGAGCAGTACTTC; cdr3_aa: CASIKRGLYEQYF
j_call: TRBJ2-7; d_call: -; v_call: TRBV7-9; clone_size: -; cdr3_nt: TGTGCCAGCAGCTTAAAAGGACTTACCTACGAGCAGTACTTC; cdr3_aa: CASSLKGLTYEQYF
j_call: TRBJ2-3; d_call: TRBD1; v_call: TRBV27; clone_size: -; cdr3_nt: TGTGCCAGCAGGACAGGGTGGACAGATACGCAGTATTTT; cdr3_aa: CASRTGWTDTQYF
j_call: TRBJ1-1; d_call: -; v_call: TRBV15; clone_size: -; cdr3_nt: TGTGCCACCAGCAGTCAACAGGGTTTGGACACTGAAGCTTTCTTT; cdr3_aa: CATSSQQGLDTEAFF